This TCR beta chain was captured by sequencing in a study of T-cell memory formation after mild COVID-19. Study-level background: In these data, TCR clusters were largely donor specific. Notes on the study in general: Several responding clones turned up in pre-infection memory, indicating that cross-reactive memory may have taken part.

TCRdb processed the 5' RACE reads anew with MiXCR; each CDR3 protein has one entry. Among about 150,000 distinct CDR3 sequences, 25% to 40% were seen once, and the ten largest hold more than 10%. This clonotype occurred a few times. What it binds is unknown. CDR1 and CDR2 from the germline V gene are SGHAT and FQNNGV. V was shortened by 1 base and J by 2 bases, with 12 bases between the two germline ends. The CDR3 sequence is 17 residues long. This TCR came from an adult woman who had mild COVID-19 (a few samples of this study predate the infection). Cell type and time point are not known. The sample comprised PBMCs or a T cell subset sorted from them (not recorded which). The chain recombines TRBV11-2 with TRBJ2-6; D possibly corresponds to TRBD2 (6 bases). DNA of the CDR3: TGTGCCAGCAGCTTAGCCGGGGGAAGGACTGGGGCCAACGTCCTGACTTTC. Encoded protein: CASSLAGGRTGANVLTF.